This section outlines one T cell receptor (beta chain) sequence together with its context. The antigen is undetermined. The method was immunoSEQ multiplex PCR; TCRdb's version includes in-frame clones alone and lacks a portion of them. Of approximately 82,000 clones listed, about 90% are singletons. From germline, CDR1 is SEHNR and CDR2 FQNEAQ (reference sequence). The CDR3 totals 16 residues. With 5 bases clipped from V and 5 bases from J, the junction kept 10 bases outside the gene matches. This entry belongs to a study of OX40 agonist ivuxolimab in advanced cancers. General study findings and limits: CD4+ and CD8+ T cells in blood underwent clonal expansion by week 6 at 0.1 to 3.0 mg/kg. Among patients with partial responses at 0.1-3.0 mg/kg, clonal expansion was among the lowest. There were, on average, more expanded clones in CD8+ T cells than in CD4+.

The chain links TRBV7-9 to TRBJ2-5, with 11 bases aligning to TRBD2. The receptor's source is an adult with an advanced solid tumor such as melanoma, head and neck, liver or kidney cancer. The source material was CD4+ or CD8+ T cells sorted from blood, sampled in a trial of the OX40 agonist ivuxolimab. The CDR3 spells CASSKGTSGNAETQYF. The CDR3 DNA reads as TGTGCCAGCAGCAAAGGGACTAGCGGAAATGCCGAGACCCAGTACTTC.